Each of the 24 T cell receptor beta chains below was sequenced from the same sample in a study of T cell responses to AZD1222 COVID-19 vaccine. Using immunoSEQ multiplex PCR, the repertoire was profiled, and TCRdb retains in-frame clones only, with some absent. This table has 40,000 to 60,000 clones, around four fifths appearing once. The sample was peripheral blood, taken on day 0 of MenACWY control vaccination. All receptors derive from an adult in good health.

This clone showed up just once. The chain uses TRBV9 and TRBJ1-1, with 7 nucleotides matching TRBD1. CDR1 and CDR2 (germline): SGDLS, YYNGEE. There are 16 residues in the CDR3. Unmatched junction bases numbered 9, after V lost 0 bases and J lost 4 bases. The CDR3 here is CASSVGAGQAVTEAFF. CDR3 coding DNA: TGTGCCAGCAGCGTAGGTGCCGGACAGGCCGTCACTGAAGCTTTCTTT.

The chain uses TRBV19 and TRBJ1-6; 7 nucleotides line up with TRBD1. V lost 1 base, J lost 7 bases, and 1 base stayed unmatched. The CDR3 sequence is 14 residues long. The germline CDR1 and CDR2 sequences are LNHDA and SQIVND (reference sequence). CDR3 sequence: CASSIGQGNSPLHF. CDR3 DNA sequence: TGTGCCAGTAGTATAGGACAGGGAAATTCACCCCTCCACTTT. Full variable domain (missing parts from reference TRBV19 and TRBJ1-6): DGGITQSPKYLFRKEGQNVTLSCEQNLNHDAMYWYRQDPGQGLRLIYYSQIVNDFQKGDIAEGYSVSREKKESFPLTVTSAQKNPTAFYLCASSIGQGNSPLHFGNGTRLTVT.

Comments on this clone: Additional DNA sequences in this sample encode the identical CDR3. The rearrangement uses TRBV30 and TRBJ1-1, with D hard to call. V gave up 0 bases and J gave up 5 bases, with 4 bases separating them. The CDR3 runs 11 residues. CDR1 is GTSNPN, CDR2 SVGIG, per germline (reference sequence). The CDR3: CAWSVLTEAFF. CDR3 DNA: TGTGCCTGGAGTGTACTGACTGAAGCTTTCTTT.

The table lists this clone with a few counts. This chain joins TRBV25-1 and TRBJ1-4; 8 bases line up with TRBD1. In germline, CDR1 is MGHDK, CDR2 SYGVNS. Trimming at V came to 7 bases and at J to 5 bases, leaving 3 bases not matched to a gene. The length of the CDR3 is 13 residues. As DNA, the CDR3 is TGTGCCAGCACAGGGGGCGCGAATGAAAAACTGTTTTTT. Its protein product is CASTGGANEKLFF.

This chain joins TRBV2 and TRBJ1-6; D perhaps matches TRBD1 (6 bases). The CDR3 covers 15 residues. Germline CDR1 SNHLY, CDR2 FYNNEI. V was trimmed by 6 bases and J by 9 bases, leaving 18 bases between them. The CDR3 region has the DNA TGTGCCAGCAGACCCAAAAGGGGGGATGGTTCACCCCTCCACTTT. Residues: CASRPKRGDGSPLHF. Filled out from reference TRBV2 and TRBJ1-6, the complete variable domain reads EPEVTQTPSHQVTQMGQEVILRCVPISNHLYFYWYRQILGQKVEFLVSFYNNEISEKSEIFDDQFSVERPDGSNFTLKIRSTKLEDSAMYFCASRPKRGDGSPLHFGNGTRLTVT.

The chain joins TRBV2 to TRBJ1-1, with 9 bases identical to TRBD1. Trimming took 7 bases from V and 6 from J; bases not matched to a gene: 6. CDR3 length: 13 residues. CDR1 SNHLY and CDR2 FYNNEI come from the germline V gene. The CDR3 nucleotides are TGTGCCAGCACCGGACAGGGGAAGGCTGAAGCTTTCTTT. It is translated as CASTGQGKAEAFF.

The rearrangement uses TRBV19 and TRBJ2-2; TRBD2 matches 8 bases. Germline assignment: CDR1 LNHDA and CDR2 SQIVND (reference sequence). V was pared by 7 bases and J by 7 bases, with 8 bases of the junction left unmatched. The CDR3 runs 14 residues. CDR3 in DNA: TGTGCCAGTACTCCGGGGGGGCTTGTCGGGGAGCTGTTTTTT. This codes for CASTPGGLVGELFF.

Written as DNA, the CDR3 is TGTGCCAGCAGCCAAGATTGGGGCGGGGCTAATGAAAAACTGTTTTTT. As protein: CASSQDWGGANEKLFF. The chain combines TRBV4-2 with TRBJ1-4, with D maybe TRBD1 (5 bases). The CDR3 consists of 16 residues. Germline V gene data show CDR1 as LGHNA and CDR2 as YNFKEQ. V gave up 0 bases and J gave up 3 bases, with 11 bases separating them.

The chain links TRBV27 to TRBJ1-5; D remains unclear. The ends were cut back, 6 bases at V and 0 bases at J, with 12 bases in the middle. This CDR3 has 15 amino acids. CDR1 MNHEY and CDR2 SMNVEV come from the germline V gene (reference sequence). The CDR3: CASRLDGYSNQPQHF. The CDR3 DNA follows: TGTGCCAGCAGGTTGGACGGGTATAGCAATCAGCCCCAGCATTTT.

This clone appeared a single time. The chain has TRBV6-4 and TRBJ2-1; 10 bases are a match to TRBD2. V gave up 6 bases and J gave up 6 bases; unmatched junction bases: 8. The CDR3 has 15 amino acids. Germline-derived CDR1 and CDR2 are MRHNA and SNTAGT. In DNA form, the CDR3 reads TGTGCCAGCAGGGTTTCTAGCGGGGGCCCCAATGAGCAGTTCTTC. It codes for CASRVSSGGPNEQFF.

The V call is TRBV12-3 or TRBV12-4, the J call TRBJ2-5; a possible D gene is TRBD2 (6 bases). Between the trimmed V and J ends, which lost 6 bases and 5 bases, there was a span of 13 bases. CDR3 length: 13 amino acids. CDR3 DNA: TGTGCCAGCAGCCTTTGGGGGGAGGAGACCCAGTACTTC. Protein product: CASSLWGEETQYF.

This chain links TRBV9 with TRBJ1-2; the match to TRBD1 covers 7 bases. With 2 bases clipped from V and 5 bases from J, the junction kept 6 bases outside the gene matches. CDR1 is SGDLS and CDR2 is YYNGEE in the germline V gene. CDR3 length: 14 amino acids. CDR3 nucleotide sequence: TGTGCCAGCAGCGTTAGGGACAGACAGTATGGCTACACCTTC. This codes for CASSVRDRQYGYTF.

The chain has TRBV28 and TRBJ2-1; perhaps TRBD2 as D (7 bases). The CDR3 loop spans 16 amino acids. The V gene's germline CDR1 is MDHEN and CDR2 SYDVKM. V lost 4 bases, J lost 7 bases, and 20 bases lay in between. CDR3 residues: CASSSRPKGGLNEQFF. The CDR3 region has the DNA TGTGCCAGCAGTTCCCGACCCAAGGGGGGGCTTAATGAGCAGTTCTTC.

J is TRBJ1-1 and V is TRBV5-1; D is possibly TRBD1 (6 bases). The V end lost 2 bases, the J end lost 1 base, and 12 bases lay between the germline ends. Germline loops: CDR1 SGHRS, CDR2 YFSETQ. The CDR3 length is 15 residues. As DNA, the CDR3 is TGCGCCAGCAGCTTCGACAGGAGATCGAACACTGAAGCTTTCTTT. Encoded protein: CASSFDRRSNTEAFF.

J is TRBJ1-5 and V is TRBV19, with D maybe TRBD1 (5 bases). The CDR3 has 13 amino acids. Germline CDR1 reads LNHDA; CDR2 reads SQIVND (reference sequence). V gave up 9 bases and J gave up 6 bases, with 15 bases separating them. Here the CDR3 reads CASRGGGPQPQHF. DNA of the CDR3: TGTGCCAGCCGGGGGGGTGGACCTCAGCCCCAGCATTTT.

This clone was detected only a few times. This sequence joins TRBV14 and TRBJ2-1, with D unresolved. This CDR3 is 14 amino acids long. The V gene lost 4 bases and the J gene lost 8 bases, with 15 bases spanning the gap. In germline, CDR1 is SGHDN, CDR2 FVKESK. The CDR3 nucleotides are TGTGCCAGCAGCCTCCCGTCGATTTCCCATGAGCAGTTCTTC. Translation gives CASSLPSISHEQFF. The full variable domain, in which reference TRBV14 and TRBJ2-1 provide the parts outside the CDR3, is EAGVTQFPSHSVIEKGQTVTLRCDPISGHDNLYWYRRVMGKEIKFLLHFVKESKQDESGMPNNRFLAERTGGTYSTLKVQPAELEDSGVYFCASSLPSISHEQFFGPGTRLTVL.

This chain uses TRBV2 with TRBJ1-3; 9 bases agree with TRBD1. V was clipped by 7 bases and J by 3 bases; unmatched bases: 7. Per the germline V gene, CDR1 is SNHLY and CDR2 is FYNNEI. The CDR3 loop spans 15 amino acids. Here the CDR3 reads CASNKDRGGGNTIYF. The CDR3 DNA is TGTGCCAGCAATAAGGACAGGGGAGGTGGAAACACCATATATTTT.

The chain carries TRBV12-3 or TRBV12-4 and TRBJ2-1; D is undetermined. Trimming removed 4 bases at V and 7 bases at J, with 5 bases between. This CDR3 is built from 11 residues. In nucleotides, the CDR3 is TGTGCCAGCAGTTACCGGAATGAGCAGTTCTTC. It codes for CASSYRNEQFF.

By frequency in the sample, this clone is medium-sized. The V and J genes are TRBV7-8 and TRBJ2-5; 14 bases fit TRBD2. This CDR3 is 20 amino acids long. V dropped 5 bases and J dropped 2; count of bases not matched to a gene: 16. Germline V gene sequence: CDR1 SGHVS, CDR2 FQNEAQ. CDR3 sequence reads: CASSQELGLAGVSGQETQYF. The CDR3 bases are TGTGCCAGCAGCCAAGAGTTGGGACTAGCGGGAGTGTCGGGGCAAGAGACCCAGTACTTC.

This clone was seen a few times. The V gene is TRBV6-2 or TRBV6-3, the J gene TRBJ2-1; 14 nucleotides align to TRBD2. After removal of 0 bases from V and 12 bases from J, the junction contained 7 bases not matched to a gene. This CDR3 is 16 amino acids long. Germline V gene data show CDR1 as MNHEY and CDR2 as SVGEGT. The CDR3 region is CASSYSTSGGAGRQFF. The CDR3 DNA sequence: TGTGCCAGCAGTTACTCGACTAGCGGGGGGGCCGGGAGGCAGTTCTTC.

The chain joins TRBV5-1 to TRBJ2-2; 9 nucleotides agree with TRBD1. Germline lookup yields CDR1 SGHRS and CDR2 YFSETQ. The V segment lost 4 bases and the J segment 3 bases; nucleotides outside the gene matches: 4. The CDR3 contains 15 residues. The CDR3 region is CASSSGTGYTGELFF. The CDR3 coding sequence is TGCGCCAGCAGCAGCGGGACAGGGTACACCGGGGAGCTGTTTTTT.

The V call is TRBV5-1, the J call TRBJ2-5; D is uncertain. CDR3 length: 14 amino acids. Germline CDR1 and CDR2: SGHRS and YFSETQ. Trimming removed 4 bases from V and 5 bases from J, with 15 bases in between. CDR3: CASSPGAAGETQYF. CDR3 nucleotides: TGCGCCAGCAGCCCAGGCGCAGCCGGGGAGACCCAGTACTTC.

The gene calls are TRBV2 and TRBJ2-5; 10 bases line up with TRBD2. V lost 7 bases to trimming and J lost 5 bases; unmatched junction nucleotides: 7. The CDR3 contains 14 residues. CDR1 and CDR2 from the germline V gene are SNHLY and FYNNEI. CDR3 in DNA: TGTGCCAGCACGGGACTAGCGTTGGGGGAGACCCAGTACTTC. This sequence encodes CASTGLALGETQYF.

The chain combines TRBV9 with TRBJ1-2; no firm D call. The V end was cut by 0 bases, the J end by 1 base, with 4 bases between. The V gene's germline CDR1 is SGDLS and CDR2 YYNGEE. CDR3 length equals 13 residues. The CDR3 bases are TGTGCCAGCAGCGTAGCACTTAACTATGGCTACACCTTC. This codes for CASSVALNYGYTF.